This TCR beta chain derives from a study of blood T cell repertoires in COVID-19. The repertoire was sequenced with immunoSEQ multiplex PCR; TCRdb's copy has only in-frame clones and lacks some. The sample includes approximately 61,000 clones, about 85% of them seen just once. J gave up 3 bases and V 7 bases, and 7 bases lay outside the gene matches. Germline V gene sequence: CDR1 MDHEN, CDR2 SYDVKM. The CDR3 covers 16 residues. Sequenced sample: peripheral blood. The sequence was collected from a man between 65 and 79 years old with acute or convalescent COVID-19. The chain carries TRBV28 and TRBJ2-5, with 14 bases aligning to TRBD2. CDR3 nucleotides: TGTGCCAGCACTCTAGGGACTAGCGGGGGTAAAGAGACCCAGTACTTC. The encoded protein is CASTLGTSGGKETQYF.